The rows below give T cell receptor beta chains drawn from one sample of a study of a mutant IDH1 vaccine in newly diagnosed glioma. Sequencing used immunoSEQ multiplex PCR; TCRdb keeps in-frame clones, though not all of them. The sample yields 60,000 to 85,000 clones, roughly 78% seen once. Sample: PBMCs, taken from a glioma patient treated with radiotherapy, temozolomide or both. The source of these receptors is a man aged 50 to 59 with glioma. The conserved cysteine and the conserved F or W are not part of the CDR3 here.

V gene: TRBV30
CDR3 length: 13
J gene: TRBJ1-6
CDR3 protein: AWSALDGAHSPLH

V gene: TRBV7-9
CDR3 length: 12
J gene: TRBJ2-6
CDR3 protein: ASSIDAGANVLT

V gene: TRBV2
CDR3 length: 13
J gene: TRBJ2-7
CDR3 protein: ASSEVGQGAHEQY

V gene: TRBV4-1
CDR3 length: 16
J gene: TRBJ2-7
CDR3 protein: ASSQFEIVAGSNYEQY

V gene: TRBV19
CDR3 length: 12
J gene: TRBJ2-1
CDR3 protein: ASSSRQGYNEQF

V gene: TRBV9
CDR3 length: 14
J gene: TRBJ2-6
CDR3 protein: ASTPTGATGANVLT

V gene: TRBV10-3
CDR3 length: 13
J gene: TRBJ1-5
CDR3 protein: AISEGTTTWRPQH

V gene: TRBV25-1
CDR3 length: 12
J gene: TRBJ2-5
CDR3 protein: ASSEGVVPETQY

V gene: TRBV5-1
CDR3 length: 11
J gene: TRBJ1-1
CDR3 protein: ASTQEMNTEAF

V gene: TRBV14
CDR3 length: 12
J gene: TRBJ2-7
CDR3 protein: ASSPAKGPYEQY

V gene: TRBV6-5
CDR3 length: 12
J gene: TRBJ1-6
CDR3 protein: ASSGSSYNSPLH

V gene: TRBV5-1
CDR3 length: 12
J gene: TRBJ1-1
CDR3 protein: ASGPGNMNTEAF

V gene: TRBV30
CDR3 length: 10
J gene: TRBJ1-5
CDR3 protein: AWSEGDQPQH

V gene: TRBV10-2
CDR3 length: 11
J gene: TRBJ2-7
CDR3 protein: ASSGLLTYEQY

V gene: TRBV7-9
CDR3 length: 10
J gene: TRBJ2-5
CDR3 protein: ASSSQEIRGD

V gene: TRBV9
CDR3 length: 12
J gene: TRBJ1-4
CDR3 protein: ASSVEQGNEKLF

V gene: TRBV30
CDR3 length: 13
J gene: TRBJ2-2
CDR3 protein: AWRRTGLLTGELF

V gene: TRBV30
CDR3 length: 15
J gene: TRBJ1-5
CDR3 protein: AWSVPGTGVGNQPQH

V gene: TRBV11-3
CDR3 length: 11
J gene: TRBJ1-1
CDR3 protein: ASSAGTDLEAF

V gene: TRBV5-4
CDR3 length: 12
J gene: TRBJ2-5
CDR3 protein: ASSFDRAYGTQY

V gene: TRBV15
CDR3 length: 13
J gene: TRBJ2-3
CDR3 protein: ATSRGTLSTDTQY

V gene: TRBV19
CDR3 length: 10
J gene: TRBJ2-5
CDR3 protein: ASRGGEETQY

V gene: TRBV30
CDR3 length: 12
J gene: TRBJ1-1
CDR3 protein: AWSVRGANTEAF

V gene: TRBV6-1
CDR3 length: 11
J gene: TRBJ1-2
CDR3 protein: ASRQQVTGGYT

V gene: TRBV19
CDR3 length: 14
J gene: TRBJ2-3
CDR3 protein: ASSIGGLAQPDTQY

V gene: TRBV7-7
CDR3 length: 14
J gene: TRBJ2-2
CDR3 protein: ASSPGLAGMTGELF

V gene: TRBV14
CDR3 length: 13
J gene: TRBJ1-2
CDR3 protein: ASSQRAGASKGYT

V gene: TRBV19
CDR3 length: 10
J gene: TRBJ1-2
CDR3 protein: ASSIGGSGYT

V gene: TRBV19
CDR3 length: 11
J gene: TRBJ1-2
CDR3 protein: ASSLEGAYGYT

V gene: TRBV2
CDR3 length: 8
J gene: TRBJ2-5
CDR3 protein: ASSDETQY

V gene: TRBV27
CDR3 length: 13
J gene: TRBJ2-6
CDR3 protein: ASSSSGSGANVLT

V gene: TRBV7-6
CDR3 length: 14
J gene: TRBJ2-3
CDR3 protein: ASSPPWDSSTDTQY

V gene: TRBV5-1
CDR3 length: 11
J gene: TRBJ1-1
CDR3 protein: ASRQGTNTEAF

V gene: TRBV5-5
CDR3 length: 12
J gene: TRBJ2-5
CDR3 protein: ASSLVNGGETQY

V gene: TRBV29-1
CDR3 length: 13
J gene: TRBJ1-2
CDR3 protein: SVDRTGGDIDGYT

V gene: TRBV5-4
CDR3 length: 11
J gene: TRBJ1-4
CDR3 protein: ASSEQINEKLF

V gene: TRBV19
CDR3 length: 12
J gene: TRBJ2-5
CDR3 protein: ASSIMGGGETQY

V gene: TRBV4-3
CDR3 length: 12
J gene: TRBJ1-1
CDR3 protein: ASSQEEVNTEAF

V gene: TRBV10-2
CDR3 length: 14
J gene: TRBJ2-3
CDR3 protein: ASSESKGRGTDTQY

V gene: TRBV15
CDR3 length: 14
J gene: TRBJ2-2
CDR3 protein: ATSRGGAQNTGELF